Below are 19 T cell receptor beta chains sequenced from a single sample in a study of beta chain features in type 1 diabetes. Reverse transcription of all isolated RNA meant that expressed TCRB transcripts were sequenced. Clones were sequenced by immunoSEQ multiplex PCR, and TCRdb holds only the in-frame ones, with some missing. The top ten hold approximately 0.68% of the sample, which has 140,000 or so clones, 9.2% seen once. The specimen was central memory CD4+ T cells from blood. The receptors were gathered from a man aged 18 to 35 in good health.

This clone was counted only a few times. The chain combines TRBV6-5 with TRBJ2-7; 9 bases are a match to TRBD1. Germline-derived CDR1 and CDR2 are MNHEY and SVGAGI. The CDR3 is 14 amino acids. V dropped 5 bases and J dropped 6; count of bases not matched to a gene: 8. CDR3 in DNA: TGTGCCAGCAGTACCGGGACAGGGTCGGGCGAGCAGTACTTC. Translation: CASSTGTGSGEQYF.

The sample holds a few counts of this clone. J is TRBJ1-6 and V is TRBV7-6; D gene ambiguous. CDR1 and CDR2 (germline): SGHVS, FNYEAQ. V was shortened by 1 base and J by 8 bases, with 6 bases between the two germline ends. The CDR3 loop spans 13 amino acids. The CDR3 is CASSLETYSPLHF. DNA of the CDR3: TGTGCCAGCAGCTTAGAGACATATTCACCCCTCCACTTT.

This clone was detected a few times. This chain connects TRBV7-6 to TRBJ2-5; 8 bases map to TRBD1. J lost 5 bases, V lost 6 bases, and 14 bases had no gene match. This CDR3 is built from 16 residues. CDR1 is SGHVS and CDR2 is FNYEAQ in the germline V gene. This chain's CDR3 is CASSNQGAMVRETQYF. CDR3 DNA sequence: TGTGCCAGCAGTAATCAGGGGGCCATGGTTAGGGAGACCCAGTACTTC.

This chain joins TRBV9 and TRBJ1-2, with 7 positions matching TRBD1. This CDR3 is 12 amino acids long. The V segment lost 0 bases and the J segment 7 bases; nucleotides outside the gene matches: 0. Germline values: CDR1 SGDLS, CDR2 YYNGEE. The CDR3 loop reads CASSVAGGGYTF. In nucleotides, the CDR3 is TGTGCCAGCAGCGTAGCAGGGGGTGGCTACACCTTC.

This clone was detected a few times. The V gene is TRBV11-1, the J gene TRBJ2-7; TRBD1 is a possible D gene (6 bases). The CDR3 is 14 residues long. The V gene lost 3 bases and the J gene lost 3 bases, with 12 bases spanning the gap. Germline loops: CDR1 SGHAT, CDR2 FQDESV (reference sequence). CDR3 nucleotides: TGTGCCAGCAGCTTTGGGCAGGGGAACTACGAGCAGTACTTC. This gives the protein CASSFGQGNYEQYF.

CDR3 residues: CASSQVLGGNYGYTF. For the CDR3, the DNA is TGTGCCAGCAGCCAAGTTTTGGGGGGTAACTATGGCTACACCTTC. The V gene is TRBV4-2, the J gene TRBJ1-2, with D possibly being TRBD1 (5 bases). This CDR3 comprises 15 residues. Per the germline V gene, CDR1 is LGHNA and CDR2 is YNFKEQ. The V and J ends lost 1 base and 1 base respectively, with 10 bases between them.

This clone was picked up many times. The CDR3 region has the DNA TGCGCCAGCAGCCCTGATGGGGGGGAGCAGCCCCAGCATTTT. It codes for CASSPDGGEQPQHF. The chain has TRBV5-1 and TRBJ1-5; weak D call: TRBD1 (5 bases). Trimming stripped 4 bases from V and 7 bases from J, with 15 bases between. Germline CDR1 SGHRS, CDR2 YFSETQ. This CDR3 is 14 amino acids long.

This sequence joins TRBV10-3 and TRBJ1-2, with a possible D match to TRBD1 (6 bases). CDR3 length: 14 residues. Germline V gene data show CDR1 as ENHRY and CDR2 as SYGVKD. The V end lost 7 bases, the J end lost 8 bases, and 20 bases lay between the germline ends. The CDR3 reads CAIIGGGPGIGYTF. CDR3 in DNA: TGTGCCATCATCGGCGGGGGGCCCGGGATCGGCTACACCTTC.

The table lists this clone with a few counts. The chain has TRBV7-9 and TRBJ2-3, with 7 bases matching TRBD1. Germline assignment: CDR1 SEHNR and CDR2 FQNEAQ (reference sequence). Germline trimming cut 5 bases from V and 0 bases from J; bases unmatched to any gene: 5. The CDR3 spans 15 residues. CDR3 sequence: CASSRGPTSTDTQYF. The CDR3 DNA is TGTGCCAGCAGCAGGGGGCCCACTAGCACAGATACGCAGTATTTT.

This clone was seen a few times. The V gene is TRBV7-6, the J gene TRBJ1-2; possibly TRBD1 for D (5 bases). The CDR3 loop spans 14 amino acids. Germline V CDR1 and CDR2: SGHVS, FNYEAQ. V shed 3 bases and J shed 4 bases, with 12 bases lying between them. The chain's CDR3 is CASSFQGSSYGYTF. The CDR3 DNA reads TGTGCCAGCAGCTTCCAGGGTTCTAGCTATGGCTACACCTTC. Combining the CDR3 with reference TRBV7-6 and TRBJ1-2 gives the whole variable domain GAGVSQSPRYKVTKRGQDVALRCDPISGHVSLYWYRQALGQGPEFLTYFNYEAQQDKSGLPNDRFSAERPEGSISTLTIQRTEQRDSAMYRCASSFQGSSYGYTFGSGTRLTVV.

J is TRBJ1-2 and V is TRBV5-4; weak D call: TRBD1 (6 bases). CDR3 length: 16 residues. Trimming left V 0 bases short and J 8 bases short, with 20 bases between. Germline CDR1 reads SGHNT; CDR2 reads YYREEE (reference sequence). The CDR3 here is CASSLVGARAEGGYTF. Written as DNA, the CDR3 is TGTGCCAGCAGCTTGGTGGGGGCCCGGGCCGAGGGAGGCTACACCTTC.

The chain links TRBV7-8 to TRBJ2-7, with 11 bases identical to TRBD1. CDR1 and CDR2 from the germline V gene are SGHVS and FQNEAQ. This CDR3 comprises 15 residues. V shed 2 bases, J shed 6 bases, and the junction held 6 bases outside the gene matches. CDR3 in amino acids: CASSLYGQGATEQYF. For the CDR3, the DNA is TGTGCCAGCAGCTTATACGGACAGGGGGCGACCGAGCAGTACTTC.

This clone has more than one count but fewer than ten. This CDR3 reads CASGGEARVTGELFF. For the CDR3, the DNA is TGTGCCAGCGGGGGGGAGGCACGAGTCACCGGGGAGCTGTTTTTT. The chain joins TRBV2 to TRBJ2-2; 7 nucleotides agree with TRBD2. The CDR3 is 15 residues long. The V gene's germline CDR1 is SNHLY and CDR2 FYNNEI. Trimming at V came to 8 bases and at J to 4 bases, leaving 10 bases not matched to a gene. Based on the CDR3 plus reference TRBV2 and TRBJ2-2, the full variable domain is EPEVTQTPSHQVTQMGQEVILRCVPISNHLYFYWYRQILGQKVEFLVSFYNNEISEKSEIFDDQFSVERPDGSNFTLKIRSTKLEDSAMYFCASGGEARVTGELFFGEGSRLTVL.

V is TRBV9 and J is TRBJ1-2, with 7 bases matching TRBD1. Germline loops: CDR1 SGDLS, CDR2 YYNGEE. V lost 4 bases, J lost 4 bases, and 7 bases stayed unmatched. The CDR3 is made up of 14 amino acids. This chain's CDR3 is CASSSRTGIYGYTF. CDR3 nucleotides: TGTGCCAGCAGCTCCCGGACAGGAATCTATGGCTACACCTTC. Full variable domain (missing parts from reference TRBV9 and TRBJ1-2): DSGVTQTPKHLITATGQRVTLRCSPRSGDLSVYWYQQSLDQGLQFLIQYYNGEERAKGNILERFSAQQFPDLHSELNLSSLELGDSALYFCASSSRTGIYGYTFGSGTRLTVV.

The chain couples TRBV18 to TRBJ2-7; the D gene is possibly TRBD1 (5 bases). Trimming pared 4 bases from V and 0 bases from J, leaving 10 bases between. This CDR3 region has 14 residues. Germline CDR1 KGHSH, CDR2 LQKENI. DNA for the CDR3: TGTGCCAGCTCACTTCAGGGTGGCTCCTACGAGCAGTACTTC. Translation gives CASSLQGGSYEQYF.

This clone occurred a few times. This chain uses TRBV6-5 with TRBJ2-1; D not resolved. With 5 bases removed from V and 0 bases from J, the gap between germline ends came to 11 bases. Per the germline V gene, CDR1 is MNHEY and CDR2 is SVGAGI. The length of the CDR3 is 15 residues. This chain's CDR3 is CASSPQPSSYNEQFF. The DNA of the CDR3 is TGTGCCAGCAGTCCACAGCCGAGCTCCTACAATGAGCAGTTCTTC.

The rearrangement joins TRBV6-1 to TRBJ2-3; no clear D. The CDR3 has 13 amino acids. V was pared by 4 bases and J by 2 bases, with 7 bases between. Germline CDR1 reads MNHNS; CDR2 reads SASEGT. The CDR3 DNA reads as TGTGCCAGCAGTGGCGGAATCACAGATACGCAGTATTTT. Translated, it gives CASSGGITDTQYF.

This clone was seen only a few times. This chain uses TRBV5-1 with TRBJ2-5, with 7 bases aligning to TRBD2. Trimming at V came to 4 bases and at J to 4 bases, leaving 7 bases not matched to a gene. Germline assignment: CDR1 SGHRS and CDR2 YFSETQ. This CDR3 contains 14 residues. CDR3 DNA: TGCGCCAGCAGCCTGGGGGGGGGACGAGAGACCCAGTACTTC. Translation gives CASSLGGGRETQYF.

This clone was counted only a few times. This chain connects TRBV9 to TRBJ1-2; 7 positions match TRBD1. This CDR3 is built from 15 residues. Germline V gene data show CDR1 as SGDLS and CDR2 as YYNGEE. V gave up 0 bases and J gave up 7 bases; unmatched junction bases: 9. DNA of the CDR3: TGTGCCAGCAGCGTAGTCGAAGGGGGCGCGTCTGGCTACACCTTC. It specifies CASSVVEGGASGYTF.